This TCR beta chain was recovered during a study of blood T cell repertoires in COVID-19. Followed over time, Seattle patients had been enrolled while infection was active. In the source study's methods: The assay estimated nucleated cells by amplifying reference gene primers. Profiling relied on immunoSEQ multiplex PCR, and the TCRdb table lists in-frame clones only, not all of them. The DNA gave D and trimming, while V, J and clone size come from that table. The sample holds about 200,000 clones, 86% seen once. The CDR3 length is 16 residues. V was pared by 3 bases and J by 4 bases, with 7 bases of the junction left unmatched. Germline-derived CDR1 and CDR2 are SGHRS and YFSETQ.

The sequence was obtained from a woman aged 45-60 years with COVID-19, enrolled during active disease. The V and J genes are TRBV5-1 and TRBJ2-2; 9 positions agree with TRBD1. The sequenced sample consisted of peripheral blood. CDR3 in DNA: TGCGCCAGCAGCTCAATCGGGACAGGGCTCACCGGGGAGCTGTTTTTT. Translation gives CASSSIGTGLTGELFF.